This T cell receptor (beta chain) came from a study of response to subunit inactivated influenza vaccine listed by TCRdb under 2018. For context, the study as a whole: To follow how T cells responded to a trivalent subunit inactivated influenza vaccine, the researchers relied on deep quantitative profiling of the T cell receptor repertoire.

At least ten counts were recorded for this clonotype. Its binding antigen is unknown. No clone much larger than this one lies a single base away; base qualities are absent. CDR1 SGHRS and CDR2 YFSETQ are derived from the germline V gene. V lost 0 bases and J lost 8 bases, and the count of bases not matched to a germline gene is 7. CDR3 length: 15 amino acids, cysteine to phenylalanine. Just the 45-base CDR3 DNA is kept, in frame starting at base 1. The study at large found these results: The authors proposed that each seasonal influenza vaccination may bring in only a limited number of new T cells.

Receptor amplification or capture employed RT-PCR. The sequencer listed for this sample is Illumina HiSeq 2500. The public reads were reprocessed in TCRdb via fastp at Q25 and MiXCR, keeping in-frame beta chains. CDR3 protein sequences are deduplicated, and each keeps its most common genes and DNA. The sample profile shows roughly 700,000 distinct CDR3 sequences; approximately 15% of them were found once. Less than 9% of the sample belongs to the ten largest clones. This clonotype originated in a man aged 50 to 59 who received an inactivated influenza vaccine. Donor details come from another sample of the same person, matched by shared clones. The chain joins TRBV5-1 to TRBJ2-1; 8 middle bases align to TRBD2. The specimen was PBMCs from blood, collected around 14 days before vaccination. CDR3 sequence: CASSLVREGRDEQFF. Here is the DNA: TGCGCCAGCAGCTTGGTACGGGAGGGCCGTGATGAGCAGTTCTTC.